This T cell receptor beta chain was identified during a study of blood T cell repertoires in COVID-19. In the study overall: COVID-19 samples from acute and convalescent phases originated in the United States, Italy and Spain. PBMCs, B-cell-depleted T cells, or T cells provided the cDNA or gDNA that made up the material.

Study processing details: How many nucleated cells were present was estimated from reference gene primer amplification. Sequencing was performed with immunoSEQ multiplex PCR; in TCRdb, only in-frame clones are kept and a portion is missing. V and J calls and clone size come straight from that table; D and trimming were deduced from the DNA. The sample includes 210,000 or so clones, 70% to 90% of them seen just once. The sequence was collected from a man aged 50 or older with acute or convalescent COVID-19. The sequenced sample was peripheral blood.

The CDR3 region has the DNA TGTGCCAGCAGCCCAGGACAGAACTATGGCTACACCTTC. Its translation is CASSPGQNYGYTF. This chain uses TRBV5-6 with TRBJ1-2; tentative D call: TRBD1 (6 bases). V gave up 4 bases and J gave up 2 bases, with 9 bases separating them. Germline assignment: CDR1 SGHDT and CDR2 YYEEEE. The CDR3 consists of 13 residues.